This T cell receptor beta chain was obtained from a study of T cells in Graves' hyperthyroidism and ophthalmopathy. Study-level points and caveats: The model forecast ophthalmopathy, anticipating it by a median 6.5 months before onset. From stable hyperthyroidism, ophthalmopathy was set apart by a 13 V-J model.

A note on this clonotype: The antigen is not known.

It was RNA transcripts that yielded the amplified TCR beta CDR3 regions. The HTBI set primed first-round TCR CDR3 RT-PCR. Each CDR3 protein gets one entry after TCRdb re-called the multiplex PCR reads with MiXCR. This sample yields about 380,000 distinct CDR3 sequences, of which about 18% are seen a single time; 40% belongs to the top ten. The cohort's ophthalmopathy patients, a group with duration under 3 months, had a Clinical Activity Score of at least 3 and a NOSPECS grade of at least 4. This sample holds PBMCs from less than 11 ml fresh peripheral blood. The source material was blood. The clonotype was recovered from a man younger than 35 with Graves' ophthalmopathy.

CDR3 sequence: CASSVTSGLDTQYF. In nucleotides, the CDR3 is TGTGCCAGCAGCGTTACTAGCGGATTAGATACGCAGTATTTT. The chain is built from TRBV27 and TRBJ2-3; TRBD2 aligns across 8 bases. From germline, CDR1 is MNHEY and CDR2 SMNVEV (reference sequence). The length of the CDR3 is 14 residues. Unmatched junction bases numbered 7, after V lost 6 bases and J lost 5 bases.